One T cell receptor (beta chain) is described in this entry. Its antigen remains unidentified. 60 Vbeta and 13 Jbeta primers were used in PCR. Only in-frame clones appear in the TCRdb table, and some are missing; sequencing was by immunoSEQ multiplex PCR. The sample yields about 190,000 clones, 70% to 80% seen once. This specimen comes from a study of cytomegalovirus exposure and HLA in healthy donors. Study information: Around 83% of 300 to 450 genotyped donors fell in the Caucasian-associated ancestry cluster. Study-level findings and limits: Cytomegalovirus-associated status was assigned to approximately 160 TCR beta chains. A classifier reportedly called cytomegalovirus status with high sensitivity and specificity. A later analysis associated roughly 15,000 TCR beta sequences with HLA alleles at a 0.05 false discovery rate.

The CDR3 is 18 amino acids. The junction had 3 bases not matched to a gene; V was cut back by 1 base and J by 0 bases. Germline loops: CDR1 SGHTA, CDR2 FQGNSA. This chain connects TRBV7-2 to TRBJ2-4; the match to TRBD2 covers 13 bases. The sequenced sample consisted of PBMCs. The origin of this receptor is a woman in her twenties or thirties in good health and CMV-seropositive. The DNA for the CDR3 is TGTGCCAGCAGCTTAGGACTAGCGGGGGGAAGAGCCAAAAACATTCAGTACTTC. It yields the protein CASSLGLAGGRAKNIQYF.